This T cell receptor beta chain was retrieved from a study of Ad26.COV2.S vaccination and SARS-CoV-2 variants. Measured with immunoSEQ multiplex PCR; TCRdb has only the in-frame clones, and not every one. The data hold a few hundred thousand clones, with about four fifths observed a single time. Documented treatment: approximately 18 received Ad26.COV2.S at low or high dose, single or two shots; about 5 received placebo; per-sample allocation not given. At day 63 after the first vaccine or placebo injection, samples were drawn. Trimming removed 7 bases at V and 2 bases at J, with 9 bases between. CDR3 length: 14 residues. Germline V gene sequence: CDR1 SNHLY, CDR2 FYNNEI.

Source: peripheral blood, taken in a trial of Ad26.COV2.S vaccine versus placebo. The sequence was obtained from a person between 18 and 60 years old who received the Ad26.COV2.S COVID-19 vaccine or a placebo. The chain couples TRBV2 to TRBJ2-6, with D unresolved. The CDR3 loop reads CASTPQAGANVLTF. The CDR3 DNA follows: TGTGCCAGCACACCCCAGGCTGGGGCCAACGTCCTGACTTTC.